A selection of T cell receptor beta chains follows, all from one sample in a study of blood T cell repertoires in COVID-19. The data were produced by immunoSEQ multiplex PCR, yet TCRdb's version contains in-frame clones alone and is incomplete. The sample consists of approximately 290,000 clones, roughly 91% of them appearing once. The sequencing sample was made of peripheral blood. These receptors were taken from a man aged 25-40 years with acute or convalescent COVID-19. CDR3s include the opening cysteine and the closing phenylalanine or tryptophan. The size field is filled for only some rows; it gives once, few, many or a size class.

clone_size v_call cdr3_aa
NA TRBV5-1 CASSLEASYEQYF
NA TRBV2 CASSEATYEQYF
NA TRBV18 CASSQGAPGINSPLHF
NA TRBV28 CASSSGDRARGYTF
NA TRBV10-2 CASSVAGPGELFF
NA TRBV2 CASSLEGPQHF
NA TRBV18 CASYPDSVIATEAFF
NA TRBV28 CASSLWGQGSYNEQFF
NA TRBV18 CASSPSDGGAGEEQYF
NA TRBV9 CASSVGGGGYQPQHF
NA TRBV30 CAWSGISSYNEQFF
NA TRBV27 CASTRSSYNEQFF
NA TRBV30 CASDRAGTGELFF
NA TRBV30 CAWSVQGAVPEAFF
once TRBV29-1 CSVDAGGLVDGYTF
NA TRBV7-9 CASSELTTNEKLFF
NA TRBV28 CASRVFQGAGGYTF
once TRBV29-1 CSAPGLAGRTDTQYF
NA TRBV9 CASSTSSTSTDTQYF
once TRBV18 CASSPRSTPSEPQHF
NA TRBV28 CASSLDRGSNQPQHF
NA TRBV30 CAWSVGTASNQPQHF
NA TRBV7-9 CASSQRTSGVEEQFF
NA TRBV7-8 CASSFGGHVRANVLTF
NA TRBV30 CAWSVQGSYNSPLHF
NA TRBV5-1 CASSKTGGSSPLHF
NA TRBV7-3 CASSLSGRGTGELFF
NA TRBV5-6 CASSLDMEGNTIYF
NA TRBV19 CASSIVAGVSYEQYF
few TRBV29-1 CSVESDLGYNEQFF
once TRBV5-1 CASSPPTGVVHNEQFF
NA TRBV7-3 CASSLRASFDEQFF
NA TRBV30 CAWDSGGVQETQYF
few TRBV4-1 CASSQGLSQLMNTEAFF
NA TRBV10-3 CAISEEGTDTQYF
NA TRBV7-9 CASSFSSYEQYF
NA TRBV9 CASSVGTAGNTIYF
NA TRBV29-1 CSVGGADSYEQYF
NA TRBV5-5 CASTQDGLGAGTGELFF
NA TRBV7-9 CASSSDLSGEQFF
NA TRBV19 CASNPDSSNQPQHF
NA TRBV28 CASSLGRGQSYGETQYF
NA TRBV7-9 CASSSSGGQFF
NA TRBV27 CASRPGVAPHEQFF
NA TRBV5-1 CASSMGSSGYTDTQYF
NA TRBV7-9 CASSFGGDTQYF
NA TRBV5-5 CASSSRGTEAFF